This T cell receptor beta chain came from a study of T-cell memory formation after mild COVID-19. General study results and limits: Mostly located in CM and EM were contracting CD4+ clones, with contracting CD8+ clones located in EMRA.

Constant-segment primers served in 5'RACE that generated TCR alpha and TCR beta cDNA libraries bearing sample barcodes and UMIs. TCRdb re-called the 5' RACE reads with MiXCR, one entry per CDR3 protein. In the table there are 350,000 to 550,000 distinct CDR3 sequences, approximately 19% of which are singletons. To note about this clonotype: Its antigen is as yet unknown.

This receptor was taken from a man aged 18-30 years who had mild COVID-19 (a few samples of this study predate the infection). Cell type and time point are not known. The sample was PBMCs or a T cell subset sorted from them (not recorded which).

The CDR3, as DNA: TGCGCCAGCAGCCAAGCGGGCGGGGGGAGAGGTACTGAAGCTTTCTTT. This translates into CASSQAGGGRGTEAFF. The chain uses TRBV4-3 and TRBJ1-1; possibly TRBD1 for D (5 bases). Per germline, CDR1 LGHNA and CDR2 YSLEER. The ends were cut back, 1 base at V and 5 bases at J, with 17 bases in the middle. The CDR3 has 16 amino acids.